The 6 T cell receptor beta chains below were found in one sample sequenced in a study of blood T cell repertoires in COVID-19. TCRdb's table, derived via immunoSEQ multiplex PCR, lists solely in-frame clones and lacks some. This table has more than 100,000 clones, 70% to 90% appearing once. Sequences were obtained from peripheral blood. Receptors were obtained from a man aged 35-49 years with acute or convalescent COVID-19.

This clone was seen a handful of times. The V gene is TRBV7-9, the J gene TRBJ1-4; D may be TRBD1 (5 bases). With 4 bases removed from V and 11 bases from J, the gap between germline ends came to 14 bases. This CDR3 contains 13 residues. CDR1 and CDR2 from the germline V gene are SEHNR and FQNEAQ (reference sequence). The CDR3 sequence: CASSSTRDSKLFF. The DNA for the CDR3 is TGTGCCAGCAGCTCGACCCGAGACAGTAAACTGTTTTTT.

J is TRBJ1-4 and V is TRBV20-1, with D maybe TRBD1 (6 bases). The CDR3 is 11 residues long. The V end was cut by 0 bases, the J end by 16 bases, with 12 bases between. The germline V gene encodes CDR1 DFQATT and CDR2 SNEGSKA (reference sequence). In DNA, the CDR3 is TGCAGTGCTAGAGATAAACCGGGACAGTTTTTT. Its protein product is CSARDKPGQFF.

The chain links TRBV6-5 to TRBJ1-6; D is unclear. V lost 9 bases and J 7 bases, leaving 13 bases between the germline ends. CDR3 size: 13 residues. The germline V gene encodes CDR1 MNHEY and CDR2 SVGAGI. The CDR3 nucleotides are TGTGCCAGTACGGACCCGGGAAATTCACCCCTCCACTTT. This gives the protein CASTDPGNSPLHF.

The chain uses TRBV3-1 (or the pseudogene TRBV3-2) and TRBJ1-4; D is perhaps TRBD1 (6 bases). The CDR3 runs 15 residues. The ends were cut back, 0 bases at V and 4 bases at J, with 9 bases in the middle. From germline, CDR1 is LGHDT and CDR2 YNNKEL (reference sequence). In nucleotides, the CDR3 is TGTGCCAGCAGCCAAGATCCAGGGGATAATGAAAAACTGTTTTTT. It codes for CASSQDPGDNEKLFF.

This chain uses TRBV5-4 with TRBJ2-1; 7 bases agree with TRBD1. The CDR3 loop spans 15 amino acids. The V gene end was trimmed by 3 bases and the J gene end by 12 bases; junction bases not matched to a gene: 15. Germline CDR1 reads SGHNT; CDR2 reads YYREEE (reference sequence). CDR3 coding DNA: TGTGCCAGCAGCTCCGGCGGCTTCGGAGACAGGGTGCAGTTCTTC. The encoded protein is CASSSGGFGDRVQFF.

This sequence joins TRBV23-1 and TRBJ1-4; no reliable D call. TRBV23-1 is an ORF, and what it does is uncertain. This CDR3 contains 16 residues. V lost 3 bases to trimming and J lost 8 bases, with 19 bases between them. The CDR3 DNA sequence: TGCGCCAGCAGTCAGGCCCATGGGAGGCCGCTAGAAAAACTGTTTTTT. It translates to CASSQAHGRPLEKLFF.